This TCR beta chain was recorded in a study of identical twins. Study conclusions and caveats: Zero-insertion findings could be partly confounded by invariant cells (MAIT and iNKT cells).

Trimming removed 3 bases at V and 4 bases at J, with 8 bases between. Per germline, CDR1 MNHNS and CDR2 SASEGT. CDR3 length equals 13 residues. TCRdb reprocessed the 5' RACE reads with MiXCR, giving one entry per CDR3 protein. The data show a few hundred thousand distinct CDR3 sequences, with approximately 8.7% seen just once and 8% to 9.5% held by the top ten. In regard to this clonotype: Antigen: not known.

This receptor was identified in a woman aged 45-65 years in good health. The V call is TRBV6-1, the J call TRBJ2-3; D is unresolved. Sequencing was performed on naive T cells sorted from blood. In DNA, the CDR3 is TGTGCCAGCAGTGAGGAAAGGGCAGATACGCAGTATTTT. This gives the protein CASSEERADTQYF.